Listed below are T cell receptor beta chains from one sample, sequenced in a study of shared clonotypes between healthy human individuals. Repertoires were generated with immunoSEQ multiplex PCR, while TCRdb's copy carries only in-frame clones and drops some. The sample has 550,000 to 750,000 clones, roughly 96% seen once. Sequencing was carried out using naive CD8+ T cells sorted from blood. These receptors were obtained from a woman aged 25 to 39 in good health. CDR3s include the opening cysteine and the closing phenylalanine or tryptophan. A D gene is named only where the DNA matches it firmly. Clone size appears in some rows only: once, few, many, or a class for an expanded clone.

J gene,D gene,V gene,clone size,CDR3 DNA,CDR3 protein
TRBJ2-3,NA,TRBV28,NA,TGTGCCAGCAGTTTCAATCTCCCCCTCACAGATACGCAGTATTTT,CASSFNLPLTDTQYF
TRBJ1-2,NA,TRBV5-6,NA,TGTGCCAGCAGCGGCGCCGGGGGCCCCTATGGCTACACCTTC,CASSGAGGPYGYTF
TRBJ2-5,NA,TRBV7-9,NA,TGTGCCAGCAGCTTAGTCTCCAGCCAAGAGACCCAGTACTTC,CASSLVSSQETQYF
TRBJ1-2,TRBD1,TRBV5-5,NA,TGTGCCAGCAGCTGGGGGACAGGACTTGGCTACACCTTC,CASSWGTGLGYTF
TRBJ2-7,TRBD2,TRBV27,NA,TGTGCCAGCAGTGGGAGTCTAGCGGGTATAGCCTACGAGCAGTACTTC,CASSGSLAGIAYEQYF
TRBJ1-2,NA,TRBV28,NA,TGTGCCAGCAGTTTATGGACCATTTCCCGGGCCTCGACCGGCTATGGCTACACCTTC,CASSLWTISRASTGYGYTF
TRBJ2-1,NA,TRBV11-2,NA,TGTGCCAGCAGCTTAGAGCGCGGGACTGCCTACAATGAGCAGTTCTTC,CASSLERGTAYNEQFF
TRBJ1-2,NA,TRBV28,NA,TGTGCCAGCAGTTTAGGCTCTCACGTTGATGGCTACACCTTC,CASSLGSHVDGYTF
TRBJ2-1,TRBD2,TRBV6-1,NA,TGTGCCAGCAGTGAGGGACTAGCGGGAGGGGTTCCCTACAATGAGCAGTTCTTC,CASSEGLAGGVPYNEQFF
TRBJ2-3,TRBD1,TRBV29-1,NA,TGCAGCGTTGACCACAGGGGGCAAGATAGCACAGATACGCAGTATTTT,CSVDHRGQDSTDTQYF
TRBJ1-5,NA,TRBV28,NA,TGTGCCAGCAGAAAAGGCCATAGCAATCAGCCCCAGCATTTT,CASRKGHSNQPQHF
TRBJ2-7,NA,TRBV7-8,NA,TGTGCCAGCAGCCACGACAGAGCCCTCTACGAGCAGTACTTC,CASSHDRALYEQYF
TRBJ2-5,NA,TRBV7-9,NA,TGTGCCAGCAGCCCCACGGTACAAGAGACCCAGTACTTC,CASSPTVQETQYF
TRBJ2-7,TRBD2,TRBV13,once,TGTGCCAGCAGCCGGACTAGCGGGGGGAGCTCCTACGAGCAGTACTTC,CASSRTSGGSSYEQYF
TRBJ2-7,TRBD2,TRBV5-1,NA,TGCGCCAGCAGCTCAAGCGGGACTGGGCAGTACTTC,CASSSSGTGQYF
TRBJ2-1,NA,TRBV28,NA,TGTGCCAGCAGTTTAGGAGGAGTCGGTAATGAGCAGTTCTTC,CASSLGGVGNEQFF
TRBJ2-7,TRBD1,TRBV4-2,NA,TGTGCCAGCAGCCAAGAGAGGGACAGAGGAACCTACGAGCAGTACTTC,CASSQERDRGTYEQYF
TRBJ2-7,NA,TRBV7-9,NA,TGTGCCAGCAGCTTAGCGGTGGTGAGCTCCTACGAGCAGTACTTC,CASSLAVVSSYEQYF
TRBJ2-1,NA,TRBV28,once,TGTGCCAGCAGTCCAGAGTACAATGAGCAGTTCTTC,CASSPEYNEQFF
TRBJ1-4,NA,TRBV18,NA,TGTGCCAGCTCACCACCGATTAATCGGGAAAAACTGTTTTTT,CASSPPINREKLFF
TRBJ2-3,NA,TRBV7-9,NA,TGTGCCAGCAGCGTTGGACCGACTAGTGCCGTCCCAGATACGCAGTATTTT,CASSVGPTSAVPDTQYF
TRBJ2-5,NA,TRBV6-5,NA,TGTGCCAGCAGTTACTCGGAGGGGGAGACCCAGTACTTC,CASSYSEGETQYF
TRBJ2-1,NA,TRBV27,once,TGTGCCAGCAGACCGGAGCTGGGGGCGGGAGTTCGTGAGCAGTTCTTC,CASRPELGAGVREQFF
TRBJ2-7,NA,TRBV27,NA,TGTGCCAGCAGTTTAGGCGGAGACTACGAGCAGTACTTC,CASSLGGDYEQYF
TRBJ1-2,TRBD1,TRBV27,NA,TGTGCCAGCAGGACAGGGGCGGGAGGCTACACCTTC,CASRTGAGGYTF
TRBJ2-5,NA,TRBV28,NA,TGTGCCAGCAGCTCGTTGGGGCCATCGACACAAGAGACCCAGTACTTC,CASSSLGPSTQETQYF
TRBJ1-5,TRBD1,TRBV10-3,NA,TGTGCCATCAGTGAGTCGGACAGGGTTCAGCCCCAGCATTTT,CAISESDRVQPQHF
TRBJ2-2,NA,TRBV19,NA,TGTGCCAGTAGTCAAGGACTCGGCAGACTGGCCGGGGAGCTGTTTTTT,CASSQGLGRLAGELFF
TRBJ2-5,TRBD1,TRBV9,NA,TGTGCCAGCAGCGCAACCGGGACAGCACAAGAGACCCAGTACTTC,CASSATGTAQETQYF
TRBJ2-5,TRBD2,TRBV19,NA,TGTGCCAGTAGTATCCACGGACTAGCGGGAACAGAGACCCAGTACTTC,CASSIHGLAGTETQYF
TRBJ1-1,NA,TRBV7-9,NA,TGTGCCAGCAGCTTAGCGCGTGGGAACACTGAAGCTTTCTTT,CASSLARGNTEAFF
TRBJ1-5,NA,TRBV5-1,NA,TGCGCCAGCAGCCTCAGGGAGGTGGATCAGCCCCAGCATTTT,CASSLREVDQPQHF
TRBJ2-7,NA,TRBV6-5,NA,TGTGCCAGCAGTGACGGTAACGAGCAGTACTTC,CASSDGNEQYF
TRBJ1-1,TRBD1,TRBV5-8,NA,TGTGCCAGCAGCTCAATCAGCTGGACAGGGGTGGCGTCAGCTTTCTTT,CASSSISWTGVASAFF
TRBJ2-3,NA,TRBV13,NA,TGTGCCAGCAGCGCGCACGAATCAGATACGCAGTATTTT,CASSAHESDTQYF
TRBJ2-5,NA,TRBV28,NA,TGTGCCAGCAGTTTGGCTGGCTCCCAAGAGACCCAGTACTTC,CASSLAGSQETQYF
TRBJ2-3,NA,TRBV25-1,NA,TGTGCCAGCAGTGAATGGGACCGAACCGTAAGCACAGATACGCAGTATTTT,CASSEWDRTVSTDTQYF
TRBJ2-7,TRBD2,TRBV27,NA,TGTGCCAGCAGAATCAGGACTAGCGGCAGCCACGAGCAGTACTTC,CASRIRTSGSHEQYF
TRBJ2-6,TRBD2,TRBV2,NA,TGTGCCAGCCGGAGGGGAGGGCCACGTGGGGCCAACGTCCTGACTTTC,CASRRGGPRGANVLTF
TRBJ2-1,NA,TRBV25-1,NA,TGTGCCAGCAGTGAGGGGAAATTCAATGAGCAGTTCTTC,CASSEGKFNEQFF
TRBJ2-5,NA,TRBV7-9,NA,TGTGCCAGCAGCGCTGACAGCCAACAAGAGACCCAGTACTTC,CASSADSQQETQYF
TRBJ2-1,NA,TRBV10-2,NA,TGCGCCACCCTAAACAATGAGCAGTTCTTC,CATLNNEQFF
TRBJ1-2,NA,TRBV6-1,NA,TGTGCCAGCAGTCCCGATAGAATTAACTATGGCTACACCTTC,CASSPDRINYGYTF
TRBJ2-2,TRBD2,TRBV27,NA,TGTGCCAGCAGCGGGCTAGCGGGAGGAATTGGCACCGGGGAGCTGTTTTTT,CASSGLAGGIGTGELFF
TRBJ1-5,NA,TRBV2,once,TGTGCCAGCAGTGATGGGCAGGGTGGGCATCAGCCCCAGCATTTT,CASSDGQGGHQPQHF
TRBJ2-5,TRBD1,TRBV27,NA,TGTGCCAGCAGTTACTCCCTGACAGGGCGGAGGGAGACCCAGTACTTC,CASSYSLTGRRETQYF
TRBJ1-1,NA,TRBV23-1,NA,TGCGCCAGCAGTCATGGACTATACACTGAAGCTTTCTTT,CASSHGLYTEAFF
TRBJ2-7,NA,TRBV5-1,NA,TGCGCCAGCAGCAACCGGGACAACTCCTACGAGCAGTACTTC,CASSNRDNSYEQYF
TRBJ2-3,TRBD2,TRBV2,NA,TGTGCCAGCAGCCGACTAGCGGGAGGTGCAGATACGCAGTATTTT,CASSRLAGGADTQYF
TRBJ1-1,NA,TRBV6-5,NA,TGTGCCAGCAGTTACTGGCCCGGGAACACTGAAGCTTTCTTT,CASSYWPGNTEAFF
TRBJ1-1,TRBD1,TRBV5-4,NA,TGTGCCAGCAGCTGGACAGGTTATAACACTGAAGCTTTCTTT,CASSWTGYNTEAFF
TRBJ2-1,NA,TRBV10-2,NA,TGCGCCAGCAGTGACACGATTAGCTATGAGCAGTTCTTC,CASSDTISYEQFF
TRBJ1-5,NA,TRBV2,once,TGTGCCAGCAGTACTGCCCCGCTCGGCAATCAGCCCCAGCATTTT,CASSTAPLGNQPQHF
TRBJ1-2,NA,TRBV9,NA,TGTGCCAGCAGCGTAGCAGCAGGGTTGGACTATGGCTACACCTTC,CASSVAAGLDYGYTF
TRBJ2-1,NA,TRBV5-6,NA,TGTGCCACCACCGGGGCGAGTAGCGGAATGTCCTACAATGAGCAGTTCTTC,CATTGASSGMSYNEQFF
TRBJ2-7,NA,TRBV28,NA,TGTGCCAGCAGTTTCAGCGACGAGCAGTACTTC,CASSFSDEQYF
TRBJ2-7,NA,TRBV20-1,NA,TGCAGTGCCCTGAAATATGAGCAGTACTTC,CSALKYEQYF
TRBJ2-1,NA,TRBV29-1,NA,NA,CSVELVGQGIERFF